What follows is one T cell receptor (beta chain) and its context. The clone's antigen remains unknown. No much larger clone exists at a distance of one base, and base qualities are not known. The method was 5' RACE. Sequencing was carried out with an Illumina HiSeq 2500. A second PCR of about 7 to 12 cycles was run with a J-beta primer mix and a sample-barcoded 5' primer. A template-switch 5' adaptor carrying 12 random nucleotides introduced a unique molecular identifier onto each TCR beta cDNA molecule. At least 3 million CDR3-containing paired-end reads were obtained from each sample. First-strand cDNA synthesis was performed from all RNA using the Mint cDNA synthesis kit, with priming by a TRBC-specific oligonucleotide. After uracil-DNA glycosylase treatment, a first 18-cycle PCR used universal primers M1SS and BC2_uni_R on all cDNA. Per the source publication's procedure: For normalization, 1 million high-quality reads were randomly selected from each sample, with every read carrying a distinct molecular identifier. Reads with shared molecular identifiers were discarded instead of being binned into consensus sequences. CDR3 identification, clonotype clustering and error correction used MiTCR with a Q25 quality threshold and the strictest error-elimination algorithm. A nonparametric unseen species model using Euler transformation provided a lower-bound estimate of total TCR beta diversity. Clones were called with MiXCR by TCRdb after fastp trimmed the public reads at Q25, and only in-frame beta chains were retained. Rows matching on CDR3 protein sequence are summarized as one entry with the most common DNA and genes. TCRdb, not the authors, supplied the V and J calls. The table for this sample lists about 580,000 distinct CDR3 sequences; less than 60% of them were counted only once. Under 30% of the sample belongs to the ten largest clones.

The roughly 42 donors, aged about 6 to 95 years, were systemically healthy Caucasian individuals from Russia. About 10 milliliters of peripheral blood were collected from each donor into EDTA-treated Vacutainer tubes. Ficoll-Paque density-gradient centrifugation was used to isolate PBMCs, with at least 6.5 million obtained per sample. Trizol reagent was used to extract total RNA from the PBMCs, yielding at least 6 micrograms per sample. The percentages of naive CD45RAhigh/CD27high T cells were determined by flow cytometry on a PBMC aliquot from every donor. The data stem from a study of blood T cells in healthy people across ages (dated by TCRdb to between 2015 and 2016). Context from the whole study: In model experiments, template switching captured roughly one uniquely barcoded TCR beta cDNA molecule for every two T cells. To track age-related changes in TCR beta repertoire diversity, the study relied on deep sequencing normalized with unique cDNA molecular identifiers. The donors were divided into four age groups: young (average around 17 years), middle-aged (about 39), aged (about 60) and long-lived (82). Donors of different ages were randomly distributed across sequencing lanes to avoid experimental bias. The study analyzed two additional independent replicas of 1 million unique cDNA reads from the same blood draw for two donors, one aged 18 to 29 and one aged 80 or older. The investigation overall reported the following: Bulk unsorted PBMC profiling prevented conclusive comparison of naive and antigen-experienced compartments. Observed TCR beta diversity per million T cells fell roughly linearly with age, and a significant reduction was already apparent by age around 39. The long-lived group showed more naive CD4+ T cells, fewer expanded clones and increased TCR diversity than the aged group, suggesting age selection. There was a strong correlation between observed TCR beta diversity and the percentage of naive T cells measured by flow cytometry. Total diversity estimates from one million sequenced T cells were considered lower bounds and underestimates. The CMV infection status of donors was not known, potentially confounding age-related changes in expanded clonotypes.

Via the germline V gene, CDR1 is MDHEN and CDR2 SYDVKM. The junction carries 14 bases between V and J, which are trimmed by 4 bases and 8 bases respectively. Its CDR3 holds 14 amino acids, cysteine through phenylalanine. The sequence is cut down to CDR3 DNA, 42 bases in frame from base 1. This clonotype originated in a man at least 80 years old in good health. The chain is encoded by TRBV28 joined to TRBJ1-4; the D gene is possibly TRBD1, with 6 bases matching. Input material: blood. The CDR3 here reads CASSSSLRGEKLFF. Read as DNA, the sequence is TGTGCCAGCAGTTCATCCCTCAGGGGAGAAAAACTGTTTTTT.